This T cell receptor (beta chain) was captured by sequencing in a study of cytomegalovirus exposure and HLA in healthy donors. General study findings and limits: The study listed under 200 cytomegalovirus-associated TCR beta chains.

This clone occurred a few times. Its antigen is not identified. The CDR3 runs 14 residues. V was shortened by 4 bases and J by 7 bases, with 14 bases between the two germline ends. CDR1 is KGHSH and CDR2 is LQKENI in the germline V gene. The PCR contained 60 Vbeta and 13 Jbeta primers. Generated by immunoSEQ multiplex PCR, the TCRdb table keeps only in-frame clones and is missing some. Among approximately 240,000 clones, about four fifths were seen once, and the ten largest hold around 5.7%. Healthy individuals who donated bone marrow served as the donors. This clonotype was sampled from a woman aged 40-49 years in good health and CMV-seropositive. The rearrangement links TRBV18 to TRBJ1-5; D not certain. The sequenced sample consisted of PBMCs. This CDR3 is CASSRSGGGQPQHF. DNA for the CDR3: TGTGCCAGCTCACGGTCGGGAGGTGGCCAGCCCCAGCATTTT.